The 26 T cell receptor beta chains given below trace back to one sample, sequenced in a study of Ad26.COV2.S vaccination and SARS-CoV-2 variants (TCRdb year 2021). The intended sense of this specimen's treatment or condition label: 15 to 20 received Ad26.COV2.S at low or high dose, single or two shots; about 5 received placebo; per-sample allocation not given. For vaccine and placebo recipients, repertoires were sequenced using samples collected on day 63 after the first injection. The library was obtained by the immunoSEQ multiplex PCR assay. TCRdb holds this immuneACCESS table with in-frame rearrangements only. Some clones are missing; in checked studies, unresolved V genes explain under half, and the rest has no known cause. The sample has hundreds of thousands of clones on record, about 88% of them singletons. About 10% of the sample rests with the top ten. The sample in question was peripheral blood, obtained in a trial of Ad26.COV2.S vaccine versus placebo. These receptors originate from a person aged 18-65 years who received the Ad26.COV2.S COVID-19 vaccine or a placebo.

The V call is TRBV2, the J call TRBJ2-7; maybe TRBD1 (5 bases). Germline CDR1 is SNHLY and CDR2 is FYNNEI. This CDR3 comprises 13 residues. V lost 6 bases to trimming and J lost 9 bases, with 18 bases between them. CDR3 region: CASSFRDSIGQYF. CDR3 in DNA: TGTGCCAGCAGCTTCAGGGATAGTATAGGGCAGTACTTC.

The J gene is TRBJ1-2, the V gene TRBV27; the match to TRBD1 covers 10 bases. Germline V gives CDR1 MNHEY, CDR2 SMNVEV (reference sequence). CDR3 length: 16 residues. With 4 bases clipped from V and 5 bases from J, the junction kept 10 bases outside the gene matches. CDR3 in DNA: TGTGCCAGCAGTTCACTGGGGACAGGGGTGGAGTATGGCTACACCTTC. Translated: CASSSLGTGVEYGYTF.

V gene TRBV5-1 combines with J gene TRBJ1-5, with no clear D. This CDR3 region has 15 residues. Germline V gives CDR1 SGHRS, CDR2 YFSETQ. Between the trimmed V and J ends, which lost 0 bases and 0 bases, there was a span of 7 bases. In nucleotides, the CDR3 is TGCGCCAGCAGCTTGGGGGCCAGTAGCAATCAGCCCCAGCATTTT. Translated, it gives CASSLGASSNQPQHF.

This clone was recorded once. The chain couples TRBV24-1 to TRBJ2-2; perhaps D is TRBD1 or TRBD2 (6 bases each). Germline-derived CDR1 and CDR2 are KGHDR and SFDVKD. The V end lost 9 bases, the J end lost 2 bases, and 21 bases lay between the germline ends. This CDR3 is 17 amino acids long. The CDR3 here is CATARRGTTTNTGELFF. In nucleotides, the CDR3 is TGTGCCACCGCTAGGAGGGGGACAACCACTAACACCGGGGAGCTGTTTTTT.

The CDR3 protein is CASNGIGNTEAFF. The CDR3 DNA reads TGTGCCAGCAATGGGATAGGGAACACTGAAGCTTTCTTT. The gene calls are TRBV7-9 and TRBJ1-1; D remains ambiguous. This CDR3 is built from 13 residues. Germline-derived CDR1 and CDR2 are SEHNR and FQNEAQ (reference sequence). Deletions cut 7 bases from V and 1 base from J, with 10 bases between. Together with reference TRBV7-9 and TRBJ1-1, the CDR3 gives the full variable domain: DTGVSQNPRHKITKRGQNVTFRCDPISEHNRLYWYRQTLGQGPEFLTYFQNEAQLEKSRLLSDRFSAERPKGSFSTLEIQRTEQGDSAMYLCASNGIGNTEAFFGQGTRLTVV.

The chain is built from TRBV20-1 and TRBJ1-1; weak D call: TRBD1 (6 bases). Trimming cost V 3 bases and J 0 bases, with 14 bases left between them. The CDR3 extends over 15 amino acids. Germline CDR1 DFQATT, CDR2 SNEGSKA (reference sequence). The CDR3: CSASWTADMNTEAFF. The CDR3 DNA reads TGCAGTGCTAGTTGGACAGCAGACATGAACACTGAAGCTTTCTTT.

This clone was observed a single time. The chain links TRBV24-1 to TRBJ2-2; 13 bases match TRBD2. The CDR3 is made up of 16 amino acids. The V gene end was trimmed by 10 bases and the J gene end by 7 bases; junction bases not matched to a gene: 11. CDR1 is KGHDR and CDR2 is SFDVKD in the germline V gene. The CDR3 is CATSNTSGGAGGELFF. The CDR3 DNA is TGTGCCACTTCCAATACTAGCGGGGGGGCCGGCGGGGAGCTGTTTTTT.

The rearrangement uses TRBV2 and TRBJ1-6; 8 nucleotides line up with TRBD1. Germline trimming cut 3 bases from V and 5 bases from J; bases unmatched to any gene: 3. Germline-derived CDR1 and CDR2 are SNHLY and FYNNEI. There are 15 residues in the CDR3. The CDR3: CASSEGTGHNSPLHF. CDR3 DNA sequence: TGTGCCAGCAGTGAGGGGACAGGCCATAATTCACCCCTCCACTTT.

This chain uses TRBV3-1 (or the pseudogene TRBV3-2) with TRBJ1-6; D perhaps matches TRBD1 (5 bases). The germline V and J ends were trimmed by 3 bases and 1 base, with 16 bases remaining between them. There are 18 residues in the CDR3. CDR1 LGHDT and CDR2 YNNKEL come from the germline V gene (reference sequence). The CDR3 DNA reads TGTGCCAGCAGCCATCATGGGGGGGGAAGTTCCTATAATTCACCCCTCCACTTT. It yields the protein CASSHHGGGSSYNSPLHF.

In this sample, this clone turned up once. V gene TRBV28 combines with J gene TRBJ2-5, with 9 bases fitting TRBD2. The germline gives CDR1 MDHEN, CDR2 SYDVKM. V gave up 3 bases and J gave up 5 bases; unmatched junction bases: 10. The CDR3 contains 16 residues. CDR3 coding DNA: TGTGCCAGCAGTTTCCGGGCTAGCGGGAAATGGGAGACCCAGTACTTC. As protein: CASSFRASGKWETQYF.

The gene calls are TRBV7-2 and TRBJ2-1, with 7 bases matching TRBD2. The CDR3 spans 14 residues. With 2 bases clipped from V and 6 bases from J, the junction kept 4 bases outside the gene matches. Germline V gene lookup returns CDR1 SGHTA and CDR2 FQGNSA. The CDR3 sequence: CASSLLGLFNEQFF. As DNA, the CDR3 is TGTGCCAGCAGCTTATTGGGACTATTCAATGAGCAGTTCTTC.

V and J are TRBV28 and TRBJ2-7, with D uncertain. The CDR3 extends over 11 amino acids. V dropped 10 bases and J dropped 6 bases, with 13 bases sitting between them. The germline V gene encodes CDR1 MDHEN and CDR2 SYDVKM. CDR3 in amino acids: CAITSRAEQYF. DNA of the CDR3: TGTGCCATCACTTCCCGGGCCGAGCAGTACTTC. Full variable domain (rest looked up from reference TRBV28 and TRBJ2-7): DVKVTQSSRYLVKRTGEKVFLECVQDMDHENMFWYRQDPGLGLRLIYFSYDVKMKEKGDIPEGYSVSREKKERFSLILESASTNQTSMYLCAITSRAEQYFGPGTRLTVT.

With regard to this clone: Other nucleotide sequences from this sample produce the same CDR3. V gene TRBV5-1 combines with J gene TRBJ2-5, with 10 bases fitting TRBD2. The germline V gene encodes CDR1 SGHRS and CDR2 YFSETQ. Unmatched junction bases numbered 4, after V lost 0 bases and J lost 2 bases. The CDR3 consists of 16 residues. CDR3 sequence: CASSLALAGAQETQYF. The CDR3 nucleotides read TGCGCCAGCAGCTTGGCGCTAGCGGGAGCTCAAGAGACCCAGTACTTC.

The chain links TRBV6-5 to TRBJ2-3, with D possibly TRBD2 on 5 matching bases. Per germline, CDR1 MNHEY and CDR2 SVGAGI. CDR3 length: 15 amino acids. V was trimmed by 1 base and J by 1 base, leaving 9 bases between them. CDR3 DNA sequence: TGTGCCAGCAGTTACTTCGGGATCGGCACAGATACGCAGTATTTT. It translates to CASSYFGIGTDTQYF.

CDR3 sequence: CASSPQGTGSAGEQYF. Here the CDR3 DNA reads TGTGCCAGCAGCCCACAAGGGACAGGTTCCGCTGGGGAGCAGTACTTC. The chain recombines TRBV7-3 with TRBJ2-7; 8 bases fit TRBD1. Trimming took 5 bases from V and 7 from J; bases not matched to a gene: 16. CDR3 length equals 16 residues. Looked up from germline, CDR1 is SGHTA and CDR2 is FQGTGA.

In the case of this clone: At one boundary the junction diverges from the germline segment, which might be a read error. The genes are TRBV19 and TRBJ2-7; the match to TRBD2 covers 8 bases. Germline V gene lookup returns CDR1 LNHDA and CDR2 SQIVND (reference sequence). The CDR3 has 14 amino acids. The CDR3 region is CASREGLVSSEQYF. CDR3 nucleotide sequence: TGTGCCAGTAGAGAGGGACTAGTGTCCTCCGAGCAGTACTTC.

This rearrangement joins TRBV7-8 to TRBJ2-1; 9 bases map to TRBD2. V lost 5 bases to trimming and J lost 3 bases; unmatched junction nucleotides: 2. This CDR3 is built from 14 residues. Looked up from germline, CDR1 is SGHVS and CDR2 is FQNEAQ. The DNA of the CDR3 is TGTGCCAGCAGCCGAGCGGGAGGCTACAATGAGCAGTTCTTC. It is translated as CASSRAGGYNEQFF.

This chain links TRBV7-2 with TRBJ2-1; D unclear. V was clipped by 4 bases and J by 6 bases, with 10 bases between them. The CDR3 covers 13 residues. The germline V gene encodes CDR1 SGHTA and CDR2 FQGNSA. CDR3 protein: CASSSLIGNEQFF. The CDR3 DNA follows: TGTGCCAGCAGCTCCCTAATCGGCAATGAGCAGTTCTTC.

This chain uses TRBV30 with TRBJ2-7; D gene unclear. Trimming removed 0 bases from V and 3 bases from J, with 6 bases in between. CDR1 is GTSNPN and CDR2 is SVGIG in the germline V gene (reference sequence). The CDR3 consists of 12 residues. CDR3 coding DNA: TGTGCCTGGAGTGTACGTAACTACGAGCAGTACTTC. Amino acid sequence: CAWSVRNYEQYF.

This chain uses TRBV7-9 with TRBJ1-6; possibly TRBD1 for D (5 bases). Trimming stripped 4 bases from V and 3 bases from J, with 16 bases between. The germline CDR1 and CDR2 sequences are SEHNR and FQNEAQ (reference sequence). The CDR3 runs 17 residues. The CDR3 coding sequence is TGTGCCAGCAGCTCCCTAGCAGGGCGAATCTATAATTCACCCCTCCACTTT. Its translation: CASSSLAGRIYNSPLHF.

The chain uses TRBV7-9 and TRBJ1-1, with 7 bases fitting TRBD1. This CDR3 comprises 12 residues. Germline CDR1 reads SEHNR; CDR2 reads FQNEAQ (reference sequence). V lost 5 bases to trimming and J lost 11 bases; unmatched junction nucleotides: 8. The CDR3 DNA follows: TGTGCCAGCAGCGACCAGGGGGTGTGGGCTTTCTTT. It specifies CASSDQGVWAFF.

This rearrangement joins TRBV6-6 to TRBJ1-6; weak D call: TRBD1 (6 bases). V dropped 5 bases and J dropped 10 bases, with 12 bases sitting between them. Germline CDR1 is MNHNY and CDR2 is SVGAGI (reference sequence). CDR3 size: 13 residues. CDR3 region: CASSTAGDSPLHF. CDR3 nucleotide sequence: TGTGCCAGCAGTACCGCAGGGGACTCACCCCTCCACTTT.

The gene calls are TRBV12-5 and TRBJ2-5; D is possibly TRBD1 (5 bases). The length of the CDR3 is 15 residues. CDR1 LGHNT and CDR2 FRNRAP come from the germline V gene. Trimming stripped 1 base from V and 5 bases from J, with 14 bases between. The CDR3 spells CASGLGVTERETQYF. In DNA, the CDR3 is TGTGCTAGTGGTTTGGGGGTGACAGAAAGGGAGACCCAGTACTTC.

This chain uses TRBV10-3 with TRBJ2-2, with 9 bases lining up with TRBD1. Trimming removed 2 bases from V and 6 bases from J; junction bases left unmatched: 4. CDR1 and CDR2 (germline): ENHRY, SYGVKD. The CDR3 loop spans 15 amino acids. CDR3 nucleotides: TGTGCCATCAGTGAGGGACAGGGGTCGGCCGGGGAGCTGTTTTTT. It yields the protein CAISEGQGSAGELFF.

A note on this clone: In the same sample, other DNA sequences code for this CDR3. The V call is TRBV4-3, the J call TRBJ1-6, with D possibly matching TRBD1 (6 bases). The germline gives CDR1 LGHNA, CDR2 YSLEER. CDR3 size: 14 residues. V lost 1 base to trimming and J lost 7 bases, with 8 bases between them. CDR3 region: CASSQGQGNSPLHF. The CDR3 coding sequence is TGCGCCAGCAGCCAAGGGCAGGGGAATTCACCCCTCCACTTT.

This clone was counted a few times. The chain's CDR3 is CASSLLAPEAFF. Written as DNA, the CDR3 is TGTGCCAGCAGCTTACTGGCTCCTGAAGCTTTCTTT. This chain joins TRBV7-2 and TRBJ1-1; D ambiguous. Germline loops: CDR1 SGHTA, CDR2 FQGNSA. V lost 2 bases, J lost 6 bases, and 7 bases lay in between. This CDR3 comprises 12 residues.